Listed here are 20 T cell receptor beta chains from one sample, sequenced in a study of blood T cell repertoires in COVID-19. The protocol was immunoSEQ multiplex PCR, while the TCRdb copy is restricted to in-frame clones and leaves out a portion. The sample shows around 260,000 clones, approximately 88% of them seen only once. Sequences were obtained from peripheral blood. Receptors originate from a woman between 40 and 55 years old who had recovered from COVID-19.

The CDR3 bases are TGTGCCAGCAGCCCGGCGTTAGCGGGAGGAAAAAATGAGCAGTTCTTC. Protein sequence: CASSPALAGGKNEQFF. The chain is built from TRBV6-2 or TRBV6-3 and TRBJ2-1; 10 bases map to TRBD2. CDR3 length: 16 amino acids. Germline values: CDR1 MNHEY, CDR2 SVGEGT. J was trimmed by 7 bases and V by 6 bases; bases with no gene match: 12.

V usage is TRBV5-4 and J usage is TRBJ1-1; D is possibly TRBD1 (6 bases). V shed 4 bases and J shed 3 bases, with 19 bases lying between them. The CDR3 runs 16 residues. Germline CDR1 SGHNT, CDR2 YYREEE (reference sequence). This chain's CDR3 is CASSRGGDGLYTEAFF. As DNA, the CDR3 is TGTGCCAGCAGCAGAGGGGGGGACGGCCTGTACACTGAAGCTTTCTTT.

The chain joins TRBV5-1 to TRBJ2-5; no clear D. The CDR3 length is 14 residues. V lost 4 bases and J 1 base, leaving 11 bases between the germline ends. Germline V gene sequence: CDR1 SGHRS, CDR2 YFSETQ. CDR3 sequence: CASSPDAAQETQYF. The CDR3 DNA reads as TGCGCCAGCAGCCCGGATGCGGCCCAAGAGACCCAGTACTTC.

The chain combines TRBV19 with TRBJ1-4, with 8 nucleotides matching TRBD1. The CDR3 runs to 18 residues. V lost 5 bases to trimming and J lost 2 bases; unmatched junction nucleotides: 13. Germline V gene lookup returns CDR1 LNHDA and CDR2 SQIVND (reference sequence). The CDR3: CASSSEPDRGRTNEKLFF. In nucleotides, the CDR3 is TGTGCCAGTAGTTCCGAACCCGACAGGGGTAGGACTAATGAAAAACTGTTTTTT.

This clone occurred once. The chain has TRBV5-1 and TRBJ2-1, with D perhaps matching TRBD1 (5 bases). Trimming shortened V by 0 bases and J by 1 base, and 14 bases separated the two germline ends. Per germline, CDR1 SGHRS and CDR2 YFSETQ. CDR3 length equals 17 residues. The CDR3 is CASSLGGPGESYNEQFF. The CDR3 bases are TGCGCCAGCAGCTTGGGGGGCCCGGGTGAATCCTACAATGAGCAGTTCTTC.

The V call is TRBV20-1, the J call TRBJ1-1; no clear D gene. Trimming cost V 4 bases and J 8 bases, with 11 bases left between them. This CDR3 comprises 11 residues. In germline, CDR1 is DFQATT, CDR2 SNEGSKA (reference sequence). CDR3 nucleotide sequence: TGCAGTGCTAACCCTACAGTCGAAGCTTTCTTT. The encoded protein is CSANPTVEAFF.

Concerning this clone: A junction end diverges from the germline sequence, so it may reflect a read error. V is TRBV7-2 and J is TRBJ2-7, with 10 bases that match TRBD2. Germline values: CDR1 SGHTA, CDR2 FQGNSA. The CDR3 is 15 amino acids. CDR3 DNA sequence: TGTGCCAGCAGCTTAACTAGCGGGATCTCCCACGAGCAGTACTTC. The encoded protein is CASSLTSGISHEQYF. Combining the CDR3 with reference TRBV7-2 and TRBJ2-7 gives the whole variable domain GAGVSQSPSNKVTEKGKDVELRCDPISGHTALYWYRQSLGQGLEFLIYFQGNSAPDKSGLPSDRFSAERTGGSVSTLTIQRTQQEDSAVYLCASSLTSGISHEQYFGPGTRLTVT.

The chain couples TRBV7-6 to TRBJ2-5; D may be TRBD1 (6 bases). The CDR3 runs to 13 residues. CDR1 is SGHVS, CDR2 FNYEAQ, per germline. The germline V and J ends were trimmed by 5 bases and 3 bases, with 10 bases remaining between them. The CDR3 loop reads CASSLGQEETQYF. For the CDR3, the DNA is TGTGCCAGCAGCCTGGGACAAGAAGAGACCCAGTACTTC.

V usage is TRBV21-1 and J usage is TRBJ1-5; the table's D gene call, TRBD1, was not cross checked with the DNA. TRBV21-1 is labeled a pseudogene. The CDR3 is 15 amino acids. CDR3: CASSNPGNRNQPQHF. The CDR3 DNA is TGTGCCAGCAGCAACCCAGGGAACCGCAATCAGCCCCAGCATTTT.

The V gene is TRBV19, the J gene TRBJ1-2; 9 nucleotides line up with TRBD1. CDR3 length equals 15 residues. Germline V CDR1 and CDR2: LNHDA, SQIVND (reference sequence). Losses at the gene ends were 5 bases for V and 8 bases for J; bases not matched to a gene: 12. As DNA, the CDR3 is TGTGCCAGTAGTTCGCGGGACAGGGCTTTTCGAGGCTACACCTTC. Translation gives CASSSRDRAFRGYTF.

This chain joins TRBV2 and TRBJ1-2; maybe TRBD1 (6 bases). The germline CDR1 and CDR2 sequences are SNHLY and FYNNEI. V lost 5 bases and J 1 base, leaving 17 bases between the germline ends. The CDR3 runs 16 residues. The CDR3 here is CASSPTGFGLNYGYTF. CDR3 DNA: TGTGCCAGCAGTCCTACAGGGTTCGGGCTTAACTATGGCTACACCTTC.

CDR3 sequence reads: CASSLSSGGASADEQFF. The CDR3 DNA reads TGTGCCAGCAGTTTATCATCGGGGGGGGCTAGCGCAGATGAGCAGTTCTTC. The chain joins TRBV27 to TRBJ2-1; 8 nucleotides align to TRBD2. The CDR3 consists of 17 residues. The V gene end was trimmed by 0 bases and the J gene end by 8 bases; junction bases not matched to a gene: 12. CDR1 and CDR2 from the germline V gene are MNHEY and SMNVEV (reference sequence).

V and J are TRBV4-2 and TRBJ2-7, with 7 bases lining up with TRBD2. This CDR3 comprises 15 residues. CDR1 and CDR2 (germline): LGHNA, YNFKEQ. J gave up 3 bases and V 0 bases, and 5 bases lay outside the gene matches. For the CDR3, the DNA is TGTGCCAGCAGCCAAGAGCTCGCGGGAGACTACGAGCAGTACTTC. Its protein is CASSQELAGDYEQYF.

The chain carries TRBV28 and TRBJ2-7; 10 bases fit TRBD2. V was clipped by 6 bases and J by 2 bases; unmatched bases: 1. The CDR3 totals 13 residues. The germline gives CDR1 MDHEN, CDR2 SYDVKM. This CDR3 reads CASRSGRAYEQYF. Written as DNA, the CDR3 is TGTGCCAGCAGAAGCGGGAGGGCCTACGAGCAGTACTTC. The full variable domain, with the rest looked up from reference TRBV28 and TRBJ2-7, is DVKVTQSSRYLVKRTGEKVFLECVQDMDHENMFWYRQDPGLGLRLIYFSYDVKMKEKGDIPEGYSVSREKKERFSLILESASTNQTSMYLCASRSGRAYEQYFGPGTRLTVT.

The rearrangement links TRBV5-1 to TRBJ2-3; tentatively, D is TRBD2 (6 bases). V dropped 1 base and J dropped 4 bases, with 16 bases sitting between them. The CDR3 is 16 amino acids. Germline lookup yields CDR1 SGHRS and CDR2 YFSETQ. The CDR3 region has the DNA TGCGCCAGCAGCTTGACCGTCGGGAGTGGTTCAGATACGCAGTATTTT. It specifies CASSLTVGSGSDTQYF.

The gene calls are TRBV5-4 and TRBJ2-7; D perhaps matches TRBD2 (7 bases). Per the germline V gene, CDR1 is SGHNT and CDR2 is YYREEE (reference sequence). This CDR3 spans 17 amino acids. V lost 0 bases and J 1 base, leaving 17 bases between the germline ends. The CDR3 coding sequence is TGTGCCAGCAGCTTGGGTCTAGCGGCCCAGGGGTCCTACGAGCAGTACTTC. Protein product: CASSLGLAAQGSYEQYF.

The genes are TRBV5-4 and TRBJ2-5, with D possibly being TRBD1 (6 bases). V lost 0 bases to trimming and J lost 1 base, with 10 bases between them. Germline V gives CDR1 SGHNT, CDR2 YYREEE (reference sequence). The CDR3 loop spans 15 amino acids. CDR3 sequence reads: CASSLARGSQETQYF. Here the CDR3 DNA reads TGTGCCAGCAGCTTGGCCAGGGGTAGCCAAGAGACCCAGTACTTC.

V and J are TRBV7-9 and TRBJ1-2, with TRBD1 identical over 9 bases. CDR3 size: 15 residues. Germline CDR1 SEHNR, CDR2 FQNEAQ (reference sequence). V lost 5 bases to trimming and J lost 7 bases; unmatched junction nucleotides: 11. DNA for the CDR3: TGTGCCAGCAGCGTACCGGGACAGGGAGTTCCTGGCTACACCTTC. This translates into CASSVPGQGVPGYTF.

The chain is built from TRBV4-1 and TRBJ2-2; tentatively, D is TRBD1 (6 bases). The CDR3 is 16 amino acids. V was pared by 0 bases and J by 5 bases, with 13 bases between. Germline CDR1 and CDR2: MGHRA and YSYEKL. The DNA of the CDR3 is TGCGCCAGCAGCCAAGAAGGGGGTCATCTGACCGGGGAGCTGTTTTTT. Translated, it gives CASSQEGGHLTGELFF.

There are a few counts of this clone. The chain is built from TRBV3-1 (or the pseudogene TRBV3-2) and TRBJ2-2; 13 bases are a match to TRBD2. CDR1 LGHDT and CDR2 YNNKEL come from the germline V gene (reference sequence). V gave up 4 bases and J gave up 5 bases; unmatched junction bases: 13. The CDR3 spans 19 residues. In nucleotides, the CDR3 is TGTGCCAGCAGCCCATGGAAGGGGACTAGCGGGACCTCGACCGGGGAGCTGTTTTTT. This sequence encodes CASSPWKGTSGTSTGELFF.